Below, 27 T cell receptor beta chains from the same sample are listed, as sequenced in a study of regulatory T cells in long-lasting Graves disease. Indicated time point: persistent/refractory GD, antithyroid drugs over 5 years with positive TRAb. From RNA extracted from PBMCs, the TCR library was made. Combining iRepertoire HTBI primers with Arm-PCR of CDR3 regions, the authors built TCR beta libraries. TCRdb used MiXCR to reprocess the multiplex PCR reads, holding one entry per CDR3 protein. Among roughly 430,000 distinct CDR3 sequences listed, approximately 22% were seen once. The sequencing used peripheral blood mononuclear cells (PBMCs), collected when the disease was refractory, from a patient treated with antithyroid drugs. The receptors stem from a female donor with Graves disease.

This clonotype was seen a handful of times. The V and J genes are TRBV7-9 and TRBJ1-4; D is unresolved. Germline V gives CDR1 SEHNR, CDR2 FQNEAQ (reference sequence). V was trimmed by 4 bases and J by 1 base, leaving 10 bases between them. CDR3 length: 15 residues. The CDR3 here is CASSSREGTNEKLFF. The CDR3 region has the DNA TGTGCCAGCAGCTCCCGGGAGGGAACTAATGAAAAACTGTTTTTT. The full variable domain, completed using reference TRBV7-9 and TRBJ1-4, is DTGVSQNPRHKITKRGQNVTFRCDPISEHNRLYWYRQTLGQGPEFLTYFQNEAQLEKSRLLSDRFSAERPKGSFSTLEIQRTEQGDSAMYLCASSSREGTNEKLFFGSGTQLSVL.

Concerning this clonotype itself: Because it lacks the conserved phenylalanine or tryptophan at the end, this CDR3 is likely a read error. The chain employs TRBV9 and TRBJ2-5; D possibly corresponds to TRBD2 (6 bases). The CDR3 is 16 amino acids. Germline V lookup: CDR1 SGDLS, CDR2 YYNGEE. The ends were cut back, 4 bases at V and 8 bases at J, with 24 bases in the middle. The CDR3 sequence: CASSREGLGTKRTQYS. CDR3 bases: TGTGCCAGCAGCCGAGAGGGACTGGGGACCAAGAGAACCCAGTACTCC.

This clonotype was seen only a few times. The gene calls are TRBV6-1 and TRBJ1-5, with TRBD1 as a possible D gene (6 bases). Germline CDR1 is MNHNS and CDR2 is SASEGT. V was cut by 4 bases and J by 4 bases, with 8 bases left in between. The CDR3 has 13 residues. The CDR3 protein is CASSVDRNQPQHF. The DNA of the CDR3 is TGTGCCAGCAGTGTTGACAGGAATCAGCCCCAGCATTTT.

This clonotype was counted at least ten times. This chain connects TRBV5-1 to TRBJ2-2; D is unresolved. The germline V and J ends were trimmed by 6 bases and 0 bases, with 12 bases remaining between them. CDR1 SGHRS and CDR2 YFSETQ come from the germline V gene. This CDR3 is built from 15 residues. The CDR3 DNA follows: TGCGCCAGCACCCCCCAGAGTTCGAACACCGGGGAGCTGTTTTTT. The encoded protein is CASTPQSSNTGELFF.

This clonotype was seen more than once but under ten times. The J gene is TRBJ2-5, the V gene TRBV7-2, with TRBD2 matching 7 bases. This CDR3 has 14 residues. Losses at the gene ends were 2 bases for V and 5 bases for J; bases not matched to a gene: 5. The germline V gene encodes CDR1 SGHTA and CDR2 FQGNSA. CDR3 bases: TGTGCCAGCAGCTTATCTTGGGGAGGGGAGACCCAGTACTTC. Amino acids: CASSLSWGGETQYF.

This clonotype showed up many times. The V and J genes are TRBV6-1 and TRBJ1-6; TRBD1 agrees at 7 bases. The CDR3 is made up of 14 amino acids. Germline-derived CDR1 and CDR2 are MNHNS and SASEGT. V lost 6 bases, J lost 8 bases, and 7 bases stayed unmatched. In nucleotides, the CDR3 is TGTGCCAGCAGACAGGGGACCGGTGATTCACCCCTCCACTTT. This gives the protein CASRQGTGDSPLHF.

There are many counts of this clonotype. The chain has TRBV5-4 and TRBJ2-2, with 8 positions matching TRBD2. The trim removed 2 bases at V and 6 bases at J, leaving 3 bases unmatched. The CDR3 contains 14 residues. Germline assignment: CDR1 SGHNT and CDR2 YYREEE (reference sequence). The chain's CDR3 is CASSFSGSPGELFF. In nucleotides, the CDR3 is TGTGCCAGCAGCTTCAGCGGGAGTCCCGGGGAGCTGTTTTTT.

This clonotype was picked up many times. Possible read error: a much larger clone is one base away. The V call is TRBV7-2, the J call TRBJ1-5; tentatively, D is TRBD1 (5 bases). Trimming removed 5 bases at V and 3 bases at J, with 8 bases between. Germline values: CDR1 SGHTA, CDR2 FQGNSA. This CDR3 has 13 residues. The CDR3 DNA sequence: TGTGCCAGCAGCCAAGGGGCCAATCAGCCCCAGCATTTT. Protein sequence: CASSQGANQPQHF.

The chain couples TRBV7-9 to TRBJ2-5; D possibly uses TRBD1 or TRBD2 (5 bases each). Germline values: CDR1 SEHNR, CDR2 FQNEAQ (reference sequence). V was trimmed by 1 base and J by 3 bases, leaving 12 bases between them. The CDR3 runs to 15 residues. The CDR3 spells CASSLEPGRKETQYF. The DNA of the CDR3 is TGTGCCAGCAGCTTAGAACCAGGGAGAAAAGAGACCCAGTACTTC.

This clonotype was picked up a small number of times. The chain recombines TRBV29-1 with TRBJ2-3; perhaps TRBD1 as D (6 bases). Trimming left V 6 bases short and J 1 base short, with 11 bases between. The CDR3 sequence is 13 residues long. Germline values: CDR1 SQVTM, CDR2 ANQGSEA. CDR3 sequence reads: CSVEHRGTDTQYF. CDR3 bases: TGCAGCGTCGAGCACAGGGGCACAGATACGCAGTATTTT.

This chain links TRBV7-9 with TRBJ1-1; D is uncertain. V was pared by 5 bases and J by 2 bases, with 6 bases between. CDR1 and CDR2 (germline): SEHNR, FQNEAQ (reference sequence). This CDR3 region has 12 residues. The CDR3 here is CASSPSNTEAFF. The CDR3 nucleotides read TGTGCCAGCAGCCCCAGTAACACTGAAGCTTTCTTT.

In this sample, this clonotype turned up a few times. The chain is built from TRBV5-4 and TRBJ2-5; weak D call: TRBD2 (5 bases). Between the trimmed V and J ends, which lost 0 bases and 4 bases, there was a span of 16 bases. This CDR3 contains 16 residues. From germline, CDR1 is SGHNT and CDR2 YYREEE (reference sequence). This CDR3 is CASSLDRGVSGETQYF. CDR3 DNA: TGTGCCAGCAGCTTGGACCGGGGAGTAAGTGGAGAGACCCAGTACTTC.

This clonotype was seen ten or more times. The J gene is TRBJ1-5, the V gene TRBV12-3 or TRBV12-4, with TRBD1 matching 7 bases. Trimming took 11 bases from V and 5 from J; bases not matched to a gene: 9. There are 13 residues in the CDR3. CDR3 region: CASNRGQHQPQHF. DNA of the CDR3: TGTGCCTCGAATCGGGGACAGCATCAGCCCCAGCATTTT.

The chain is built from TRBV6-1 and TRBJ2-1; D may be TRBD2 (5 bases). The germline CDR1 and CDR2 sequences are MNHNS and SASEGT. The CDR3 loop spans 13 amino acids. Trimming shortened V by 6 bases and J by 10 bases, and 16 bases separated the two germline ends. CDR3 protein: CASRPSLSGEQFF. The CDR3 region has the DNA TGTGCCAGCAGACCCAGCCTAAGCGGCGAGCAGTTCTTC.

This clonotype was detected a few times. The CDR3 spells CASSPFGQANSPLHF. The CDR3 DNA is TGTGCCAGCAGTCCATTTGGACAGGCCAATTCACCCCTCCACTTT. This chain joins TRBV7-2 and TRBJ1-6; 7 bases are shared with TRBD1. Unmatched junction bases numbered 9, after V lost 6 bases and J lost 7 bases. CDR3 length: 15 residues. The germline V gene encodes CDR1 SGHTA and CDR2 FQGNSA.

About this clonotype: A read error may explain this, as a much larger clone is one base away. V usage is TRBV28 and J usage is TRBJ2-5; 12 nucleotides line up with TRBD2. CDR3 length: 19 residues. The V and J ends lost 5 bases and 5 bases, in that order; junction bases with no gene match: 18. Germline CDR1 and CDR2: MDHEN and SYDVKM. This CDR3 reads CASSPHHYKTSGRSETQYF. CDR3 sequence (DNA): TGTGCCAGCAGTCCTCACCATTATAAAACTAGCGGGAGGAGTGAGACCCAGTACTTC.

This clonotype was seen a few times. V usage is TRBV28 and J usage is TRBJ2-7, with D uncertain. V lost 5 bases, J lost 4 bases, and 15 bases lay in between. Germline CDR1 reads MDHEN; CDR2 reads SYDVKM. This CDR3 has 14 residues. The CDR3 here is CASSPRTDRYEQYF. The CDR3 nucleotides read TGTGCCAGCAGTCCCCGGACGGACCGTTACGAGCAGTACTTC.

This clonotype was observed at least ten times. J is TRBJ2-5 and V is TRBV3-1; D call uncertain. This CDR3 spans 15 amino acids. Germline loops: CDR1 LGHDT, CDR2 YNNKEL (reference sequence). The V end was cut by 2 bases, the J end by 4 bases, with 14 bases between. In DNA, the CDR3 is TGTGCCAGCAGCCAATGGACCCAGGTAGGAGAGACCCAGTACTTC. It encodes CASSQWTQVGETQYF.

This chain links TRBV20-1 with TRBJ2-7; the D gene is possibly TRBD2 (6 bases). The CDR3 totals 16 residues. Germline CDR1 is DFQATT and CDR2 is SNEGSKA (reference sequence). The V gene lost 4 bases and the J gene lost 2 bases, with 21 bases spanning the gap. The CDR3 DNA sequence: TGCAGTGCTACTAAATTCTCTAGCGAGGGGACCTACGAGCAGTACTTC. Its protein product is CSATKFSSEGTYEQYF.

With respect to this clonotype: A read error may explain this, as a much larger clone is one base away. The gene calls are TRBV10-1 and TRBJ2-5; perhaps TRBD2 as D (5 bases). The DNA end lines up better with TRBJ2-7; the J call may be wrong. This CDR3 is 17 amino acids long. The V gene's germline CDR1 is WNHNN and CDR2 SYGVQD (reference sequence). CDR3 region: CASSELGQPQRPHEQYF. The CDR3 coding sequence is TGCGCCAGCAGTGAGTTGGGCCAACCTCAGCGGCCACACGAGCAGTACTTC.

This clonotype was detected many times. The gene calls are TRBV7-2 and TRBJ2-7; 10 positions agree with TRBD1. CDR1 and CDR2 from the germline V gene are SGHTA and FQGNSA. CDR3 length: 14 residues. The V gene end was trimmed by 6 bases and the J gene end by 2 bases; junction bases not matched to a gene: 4. The DNA of the CDR3 is TGTGCCAGCAGTAGGACAGGGGGGCCCTACGAGCAGTACTTC. Translating it yields CASSRTGGPYEQYF.

This clonotype has more than one count but fewer than ten. This chain joins TRBV2 and TRBJ2-1; possibly TRBD2 for D (6 bases). CDR1 and CDR2 (germline): SNHLY, FYNNEI. The length of the CDR3 is 16 residues. V was clipped by 4 bases and J by 0 bases, with 13 bases between them. CDR3 in amino acids: CASSGASVSSYNEQFF. The CDR3 nucleotides are TGTGCCAGCAGTGGGGCTAGCGTGAGCTCCTACAATGAGCAGTTCTTC.

This clonotype was counted only a few times. This sequence joins TRBV6-4 and TRBJ2-6; TRBD1 matches 9 bases. CDR1 is MRHNA and CDR2 is SNTAGT in the germline V gene. With 6 bases clipped from V and 3 bases from J, the junction kept 6 bases outside the gene matches. CDR3 length: 16 amino acids. The CDR3 DNA is TGTGCCAGCAGAGCCGGGACAGGGAGTGGGGCCAACGTCCTGACTTTC. Translated, it gives CASRAGTGSGANVLTF.

The V and J genes are TRBV28 and TRBJ2-3; no firm D call. The length of the CDR3 is 13 residues. In germline, CDR1 is MDHEN, CDR2 SYDVKM. V lost 5 bases and J 3 bases, leaving 9 bases between the germline ends. CDR3 amino acids: CASSSPQTDTQYF. For the CDR3, the DNA is TGTGCCAGCAGTAGTCCGCAGACAGATACGCAGTATTTT.

This clonotype was seen ten or more times. V usage is TRBV11-3 and J usage is TRBJ1-1; D is possibly TRBD1 (5 bases). Germline V lookup: CDR1 SGHNT, CDR2 YENEEA. Deletions cut 4 bases from V and 4 bases from J, with 13 bases between. The CDR3 loop spans 14 amino acids. Here the CDR3 reads CASSSGGDVTEAFF. The DNA of the CDR3 is TGTGCCAGCAGCTCGGGGGGGGACGTCACTGAAGCTTTCTTT. The variable domain in full, completed from reference TRBV11-3 and TRBJ1-1, reads EAGVVQSPRYKIIEKKQPVAFWCNPISGHNTLYWYLQNLGQGPELLIRYENEEAVDDSQLPKDRFSAERLKGVDSTLKIQPAELGDSAVYLCASSSGGDVTEAFFGQGTRLTVV.

This chain links TRBV30 with TRBJ1-5, with D possibly being TRBD1 (6 bases). V dropped 2 bases and J dropped 7 bases, with 18 bases sitting between them. CDR3 length: 15 residues. CDR1 is GTSNPN and CDR2 is SVGIG in the germline V gene (reference sequence). The chain's CDR3 is CAWSTGIDPRQPQHF. The DNA for the CDR3 is TGTGCCTGGAGTACAGGGATCGACCCTCGGCAGCCCCAGCATTTT.

Details on this clonotype: A far more abundant clone sits one base away, making this likely a read error. The J gene is TRBJ2-1, the V gene TRBV6-1, with 10 positions matching TRBD2. The CDR3 is 15 amino acids. Germline V gene lookup returns CDR1 MNHNS and CDR2 SASEGT. The CDR3 is CASSESSSGSDEQFF. The CDR3 DNA sequence: TGCGCCAGCAGTGAGTCGTCTAGCGGGAGTGATGAGCAGTTCTTC.